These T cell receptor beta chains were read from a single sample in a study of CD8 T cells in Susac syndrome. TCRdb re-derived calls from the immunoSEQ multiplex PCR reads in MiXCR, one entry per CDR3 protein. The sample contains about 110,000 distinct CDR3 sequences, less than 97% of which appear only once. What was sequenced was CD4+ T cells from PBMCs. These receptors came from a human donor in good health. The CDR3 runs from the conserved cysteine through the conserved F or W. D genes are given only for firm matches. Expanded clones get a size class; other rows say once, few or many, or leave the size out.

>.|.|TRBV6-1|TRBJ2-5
TGTGCCAGCAGCTCCGGGGTCGGGAGACGACGAGAGACCCAGTACTTC
CASSSGVGRRRETQYF
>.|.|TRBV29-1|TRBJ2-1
TGCAGCGTTGAACCTCAGGGGACGCGGGAGCAGTTCTTC
CSVEPQGTREQFF
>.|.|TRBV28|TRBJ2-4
TGTGCCAGCAGTGAAACGGTACTATTAGCCAAAAACATTCAGTACTTC
CASSETVLLAKNIQYF
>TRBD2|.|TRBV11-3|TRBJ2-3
TGTGCCAGCAGCTTCGGACTAGCGGGAGGGGGAACAGATACGCAGTATTTT
CASSFGLAGGGTDTQYF
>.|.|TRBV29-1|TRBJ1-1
TGCAGCGTTGAAAACAGGGCGAACACTGAAGCTTTCTTT
CSVENRANTEAFF
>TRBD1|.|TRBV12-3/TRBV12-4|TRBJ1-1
TGTGCCAGCAGTGGGGGACAGGGCTACACTGAAGCTTTCTTT
CASSGGQGYTEAFF
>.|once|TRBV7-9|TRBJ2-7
TGTGCCAGCAGCTTTAGAAGGGCCTACGAGCAGTACTTC
CASSFRRAYEQYF
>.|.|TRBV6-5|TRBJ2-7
TGTGCCAGCAGCAGGGAGGGGGGTGTCTCCGAGCAGTACTTC
CASSREGGVSEQYF
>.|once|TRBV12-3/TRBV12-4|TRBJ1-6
TGTGCCAGCAGCCTCCGGGATCTAAATAGACCCCTCCACTTT
CASSLRDLNRPLHF
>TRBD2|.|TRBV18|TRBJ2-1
TGTGCCAGCTCAACAGGACTAGCGGGCTACAATGAGCAGTTCTTC
CASSTGLAGYNEQFF
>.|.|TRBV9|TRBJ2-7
TGTGCCAGCAGCGCCCTCGGGAGCTCCTACGAGCAGTACTTC
CASSALGSSYEQYF
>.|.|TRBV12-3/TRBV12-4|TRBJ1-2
TGTGCCAGCAGTTTAGCGAGGCGTAACTATGGCTACACCTTC
CASSLARRNYGYTF
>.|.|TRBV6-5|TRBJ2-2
TGTGCCAGCAGTTACTCTCGGAAGGAGCTGTTTTTT
CASSYSRKELFF
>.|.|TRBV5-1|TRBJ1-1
TGCGCCAGCAGCCCGCCCCGAGACACTGAAGCTTTCTTT
CASSPPRDTEAFF
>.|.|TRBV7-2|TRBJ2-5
TGTGCCAGCAGCTCCCCGGGGCCTACTCAAGAGACCCAGTACTTC
CASSSPGPTQETQYF
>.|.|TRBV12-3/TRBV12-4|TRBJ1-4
TGTGCCAGCAGTCCCCGTCGGGCCCATAATGAAAAACTGTTTTTT
CASSPRRAHNEKLFF
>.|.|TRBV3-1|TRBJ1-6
TGTGCCAGCAGCCAATTGGACAGCAGGGGTTCACCCCTCCACTTT
CASSQLDSRGSPLHF
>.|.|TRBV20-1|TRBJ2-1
TGCAGTGCTAGCGGGGGGCCCTATAACTACAATGAGCAGTTCTTC
CSASGGPYNYNEQFF
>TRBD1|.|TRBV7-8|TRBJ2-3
TGTGCCAGCAGCTTTCCACCCGGGACAGGGGGAGATACGCAGTATTTT
CASSFPPGTGGDTQYF
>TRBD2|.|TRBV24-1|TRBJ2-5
TGTGCCACCAGTGACCCTAGCGGGGGGGCCACAGAGACCCAGTACTTC
CATSDPSGGATETQYF
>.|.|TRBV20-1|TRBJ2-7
TGCAGTGCTATTCCGGCGGGGCCAAGCTCCTACGAGCAGTACTTC
CSAIPAGPSSYEQYF
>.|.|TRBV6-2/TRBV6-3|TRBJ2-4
TGTGCCAGCAGTAGGGGACACGCCGCCAAAAACATTCAGTACTTC
CASSRGHAAKNIQYF
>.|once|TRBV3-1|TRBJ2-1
TGTGCCAGCAGCCAAGGAGCCGTTTGGCTTTACAATGAGCAGTTCTTC
CASSQGAVWLYNEQFF
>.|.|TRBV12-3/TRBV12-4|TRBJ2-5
TGTGCCAGCAGCCAGTGGGAGGTTAGGGAGACCCAGTACTTC
CASSQWEVRETQYF
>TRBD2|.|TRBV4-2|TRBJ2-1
TGTGCCAGCAGCCAAGCAGCTAGCGGGAGAGCTACCTACAATGAGCAGTTCTTC
CASSQAASGRATYNEQFF
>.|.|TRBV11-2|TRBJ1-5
TGTGCCAGCAGTCAAGGGTTAAATCAGCCCCAGCATTTT
CASSQGLNQPQHF
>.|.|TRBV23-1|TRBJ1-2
TGCGCCAGCAGTCACCCAGAAGGGCAGGGCGGTTTGGACTATGGCTACACCTTC
CASSHPEGQGGLDYGYTF
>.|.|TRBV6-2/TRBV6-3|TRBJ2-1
TGTGCCAGCAGTTACTCGACAGGATTCTATGAGCAGTTCTTC
CASSYSTGFYEQFF
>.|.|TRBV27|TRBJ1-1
TGTGCCAGCAGTTTGAGGGATACCACTGAAGCTTTCTTT
CASSLRDTTEAFF
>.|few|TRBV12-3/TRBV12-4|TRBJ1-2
TGTGCCAGCAGTTTAGAAGGTGGCTACACCTTC
CASSLEGGYTF
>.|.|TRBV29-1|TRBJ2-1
TGCAGCGTTGCGGACAGCGGGGATGCGGATGAGCAGTTCTTC
CSVADSGDADEQFF
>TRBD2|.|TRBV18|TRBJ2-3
TGTGCCAGCCTGTTGGGGGGGAACACAGATACGCAGTATTTT
CASLLGGNTDTQYF
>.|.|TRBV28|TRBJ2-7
TGTGCCAGCAGTCCCCCTCACGGGACACCCGGGAGGGAGCAGTACTTC
CASSPPHGTPGREQYF
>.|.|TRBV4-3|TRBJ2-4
TGCGCCAGCAGCATACAGGGTGTGGACATTCAGTACTTC
CASSIQGVDIQYF
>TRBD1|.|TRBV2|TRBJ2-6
TGTGCCAGCAGGTTACCGGGACAGGGGATCTCTGGGGCCAACGTCCTGACTTTC
CASRLPGQGISGANVLTF
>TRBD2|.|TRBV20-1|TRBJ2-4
TGCAGTGCTAGATTCCTAGCGGGGATGTTAGCCAAAAACATTCAGTACTTC
CSARFLAGMLAKNIQYF
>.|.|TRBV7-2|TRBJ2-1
TGTGCCAGCAGCCCTACTTTAGGGGAGCTGAATGAGCAGTTCTTC
CASSPTLGELNEQFF
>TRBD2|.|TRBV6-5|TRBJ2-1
TGTGCCAGCAGTTACCGCGGGACTAGCAACAATGAGCAGTTCTTC
CASSYRGTSNNEQFF
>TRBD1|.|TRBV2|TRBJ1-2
TGTGCCAGCAGCCCAGGGGGACACTATGGCTACACCTTC
CASSPGGHYGYTF
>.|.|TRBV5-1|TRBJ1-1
TGCGCCAGCATCGAGGGCCCAGGGGCGAGAGGTGAAGCTTTCTTT
CASIEGPGARGEAFF
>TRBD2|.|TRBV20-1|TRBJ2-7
TGCAGTGCTAACCGCCGGGGACTAGCGGGGTCCTACGAGCAGTACTTC
CSANRRGLAGSYEQYF
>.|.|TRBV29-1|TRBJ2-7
TGCAGCGTTGTCAGTGCCTACGAGCAGTACTTC
CSVVSAYEQYF
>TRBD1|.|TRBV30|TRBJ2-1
TGTGCCTGGAGTGGTGGAGCAGCAGGGGGAAATGAGCAGTTCTTC
CAWSGGAAGGNEQFF
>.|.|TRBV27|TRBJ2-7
TGTGCCAGCGGACCTCTTGGGGAGACCCCCTACGAGCAGTACTTC
CASGPLGETPYEQYF
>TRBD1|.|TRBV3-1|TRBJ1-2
TGTGCCAGCACCTATCGGACAGGGCACCATGGCTACACCTTC
CASTYRTGHHGYTF
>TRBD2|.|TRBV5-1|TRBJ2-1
TGCGCCAGCAGCTTAAAGGTTAGCGGGGACAATGAGCAGTTCTTC
CASSLKVSGDNEQFF
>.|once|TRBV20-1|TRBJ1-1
TGCAGTGCTAGGGCGAACACTGAAGCTTTCTTT
CSARANTEAFF
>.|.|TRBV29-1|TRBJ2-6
TGCAGCGTTGGGCTCGAAGGGGCCAACGTCCTGACTTTC
CSVGLEGANVLTF